This T cell receptor (beta chain) was found in a study of shared clonotypes between healthy human individuals. Study-level background: Three plates each covered CD4 naive and memory; CD8 naive two, CD8 memory one.

With 4 bases removed from V and 4 bases from J, the gap between germline ends came to 5 bases. CDR3 length: 11 amino acids. The germline gives CDR1 SGHDT, CDR2 YYEEEE. The assay was carried out at the deep level. TCRdb's copy holds only in-frame clones and misses some; the assay was immunoSEQ multiplex PCR. Here the sample spans under 850,000 clones, about two thirds being singletons. Sequencing used memory CD4+ T cells sorted from blood. Subset: CD45RA-negative fraction. This sequence was found in a woman between 25 and 40 years old in good health. This chain connects TRBV5-6 to TRBJ1-2; D remains unclear. The DNA of the CDR3 is TGTGCCAGCAGCGCTGGCTATGGCTACACCTTC. It is translated as CASSAGYGYTF.